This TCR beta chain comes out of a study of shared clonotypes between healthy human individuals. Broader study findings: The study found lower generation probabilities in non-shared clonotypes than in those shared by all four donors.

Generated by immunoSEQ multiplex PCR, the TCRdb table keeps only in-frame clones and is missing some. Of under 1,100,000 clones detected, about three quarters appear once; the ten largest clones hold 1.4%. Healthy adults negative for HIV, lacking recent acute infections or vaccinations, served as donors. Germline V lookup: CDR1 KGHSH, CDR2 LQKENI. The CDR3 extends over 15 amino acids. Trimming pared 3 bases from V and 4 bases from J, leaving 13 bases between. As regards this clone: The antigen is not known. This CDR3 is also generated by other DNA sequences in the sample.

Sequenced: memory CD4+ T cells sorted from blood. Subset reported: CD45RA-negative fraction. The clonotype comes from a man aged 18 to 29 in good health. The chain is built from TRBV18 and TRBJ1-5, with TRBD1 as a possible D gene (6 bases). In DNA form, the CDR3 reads TGTGCCAGCTCACCGCCGGGACAAAGTAATCAGCCCCAGCATTTT. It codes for CASSPPGQSNQPQHF.